This is a list of T cell receptor beta chains from one sample in a study of cytomegalovirus exposure and HLA in healthy donors. Generated by immunoSEQ multiplex PCR, the TCRdb table keeps only in-frame clones and is missing some. This table holds some 150,000 clones, approximately 79% found once. The specimen was PBMCs. These receptors all stem from a male donor in good health and CMV-seronegative. CDR3s include the opening cysteine and the closing phenylalanine or tryptophan. Each record gives: V gene, J gene, clone size, D gene, CDR3 DNA, CDR3 protein. The D gene is left open where the match is weak. Not all rows give a size; the values are once, few, many and, for expanded clones, a class.

V gene: TRBV4-2
J gene: TRBJ1-6
clone size: -
D gene: -
CDR3 DNA: TGTGCCAGCAGTCGTGGGGGGGAACGGAACTCACCCCTCCACTTT
CDR3 protein: CASSRGGERNSPLHF

V gene: TRBV30
J gene: TRBJ2-7
clone size: -
D gene: TRBD2
CDR3 DNA: TGTGCCTGGAGACCCGGCGGCCTGAGACTAGCGGGCCCCTACGAGCAGTACTTC
CDR3 protein: CAWRPGGLRLAGPYEQYF

V gene: TRBV28
J gene: TRBJ2-1
clone size: few
D gene: -
CDR3 DNA: TGTGCCAGCAGCACCCCCCACCCAGGTCAGGACAATGAGCAGTTCTTC
CDR3 protein: CASSTPHPGQDNEQFF

V gene: TRBV6-5
J gene: TRBJ2-5
clone size: -
D gene: -
CDR3 DNA: TGTGCCAGCAGTCGAACCGGGACACCGACGGGGCAGTACTTC
CDR3 protein: CASSRTGTPTGQYF

V gene: TRBV4-3
J gene: TRBJ1-2
clone size: few
D gene: -
CDR3 DNA: TGCGCCAGCAGCCAAGATATGAGAGGGTACTATGGCTACACCTTC
CDR3 protein: CASSQDMRGYYGYTF

V gene: TRBV30
J gene: TRBJ1-5
clone size: -
D gene: -
CDR3 DNA: TGTGCCTGGAGTCAGGGATCCACTCAGCCCCAGCATTTT
CDR3 protein: CAWSQGSTQPQHF

V gene: TRBV7-2
J gene: TRBJ2-1
clone size: few
D gene: TRBD2
CDR3 DNA: TGTGCCAGCAGCCCCCTTAGCGGGGTCCACAATGAGCAGTTCTTC
CDR3 protein: CASSPLSGVHNEQFF

V gene: TRBV5-1
J gene: TRBJ1-4
clone size: -
D gene: TRBD1
CDR3 DNA: TGCGCCAGCAGCTTGGCGACAGGGGAGGGGGAAAAACTGTTTTTT
CDR3 protein: CASSLATGEGEKLFF

V gene: TRBV4-3
J gene: TRBJ2-6
clone size: few
D gene: -
CDR3 DNA: TGCGCCAGCAGCCAGGAAACAGGCTCTGGGGCCAACGTCCTGACTTTC
CDR3 protein: CASSQETGSGANVLTF

V gene: TRBV9
J gene: TRBJ1-2
clone size: -
D gene: -
CDR3 DNA: TGTGCCAGCAGCGTAGAAGCGGGGAACTATGGCTACACCTTC
CDR3 protein: CASSVEAGNYGYTF

V gene: TRBV5-4
J gene: TRBJ2-7
clone size: -
D gene: TRBD1
CDR3 DNA: TGTGCCAGCAGCTTGGCGGGACAGGGGGACGAGCAGTACTTC
CDR3 protein: CASSLAGQGDEQYF

V gene: TRBV6-5
J gene: TRBJ1-6
clone size: -
D gene: TRBD1
CDR3 DNA: TGTGCCAGCTCGACAACGACAGGGACGCATTCACCCCTCCACTTT
CDR3 protein: CASSTTTGTHSPLHF

V gene: TRBV4-3
J gene: TRBJ2-5
clone size: -
D gene: -
CDR3 DNA: TGCGCCAGCAGCCACCGCCTGGGGCAGGAGACCCAGTACTTC
CDR3 protein: CASSHRLGQETQYF

V gene: TRBV5-6
J gene: TRBJ2-2
clone size: -
D gene: TRBD1
CDR3 DNA: TGTGCCAGCAGCTGGGACAGGGACACCGGGGAGCTGTTTTTT
CDR3 protein: CASSWDRDTGELFF

V gene: TRBV11-2
J gene: TRBJ2-3
clone size: -
D gene: -
CDR3 DNA: TGTGCCAGCAGCTTAGTCGGAGTTCGTGGGTTAGATACGCAGTATTTT
CDR3 protein: CASSLVGVRGLDTQYF

V gene: TRBV5-1
J gene: TRBJ1-4
clone size: -
D gene: TRBD1
CDR3 DNA: TGCGCCAGCAGCTTCGGGGACAGCAATGAAAAACTGTTTTTT
CDR3 protein: CASSFGDSNEKLFF

V gene: TRBV7-2
J gene: TRBJ1-5
clone size: few
D gene: -
CDR3 DNA: TGTGCCAGCAGCCTCCAGGGTCATCAGCCCCAGCATTTT
CDR3 protein: CASSLQGHQPQHF

V gene: TRBV29-1
J gene: TRBJ1-2
clone size: few
D gene: -
CDR3 DNA: TGCAGCGTTGAAGAAACCGGGTTTGGCTACACCTTC
CDR3 protein: CSVEETGFGYTF

V gene: TRBV7-6
J gene: TRBJ2-1
clone size: once
D gene: TRBD1
CDR3 DNA: TGTGCCAGCAGCGGACGGGACAGGGGTTCCTACAATGAGCAGTTCTTC
CDR3 protein: CASSGRDRGSYNEQFF

V gene: TRBV4-3
J gene: TRBJ2-3
clone size: once
D gene: TRBD2
CDR3 DNA: TGCGCCAGCAGCCAAGCCCTGAGGCGGGGGGACGTTTACACAGATACGCAGTATTTT
CDR3 protein: CASSQALRRGDVYTDTQYF

V gene: TRBV7-9
J gene: TRBJ2-5
clone size: -
D gene: -
CDR3 DNA: TGTGCCAGCAGCATACAAGAGACCCAGTACTTC
CDR3 protein: CASSIQETQYF

V gene: TRBV2
J gene: TRBJ2-3
clone size: few
D gene: TRBD1
CDR3 DNA: TGTGCCAGCAGTCGGGGACAGATGACTAGCACAGATACGCAGTATTTT
CDR3 protein: CASSRGQMTSTDTQYF

V gene: TRBV5-5
J gene: TRBJ2-5
clone size: -
D gene: TRBD2
CDR3 DNA: TGTGCCAGCAGCCCCATGACTAGCGGGGGGGCGGAGACCCAGTACTTC
CDR3 protein: CASSPMTSGGAETQYF

V gene: TRBV6-5
J gene: TRBJ1-5
clone size: -
D gene: -
CDR3 DNA: TGTGCCAGCAGTTACTCGCAGGGAAGGCAGCCCCAGCATTTT
CDR3 protein: CASSYSQGRQPQHF

V gene: TRBV6-5
J gene: TRBJ1-1
clone size: -
D gene: TRBD1
CDR3 DNA: TGTGCCAGCAGTTTCGGGACAGACATGAACACTGAAGCTTTCTTT
CDR3 protein: CASSFGTDMNTEAFF

V gene: TRBV5-1
J gene: TRBJ1-1
clone size: -
D gene: TRBD1
CDR3 DNA: TGCGCCAGCAGCCCCGGGACAGGGGGCGCGGGGACTGAAGCTTTCTTT
CDR3 protein: CASSPGTGGAGTEAFF

V gene: TRBV2
J gene: TRBJ2-1
clone size: -
D gene: TRBD1
CDR3 DNA: TGTGCCAGCAGCCGGACAGGGGTCAGCTCCTACAATGAGCAGTTCTTC
CDR3 protein: CASSRTGVSSYNEQFF

V gene: TRBV30
J gene: TRBJ1-2
clone size: -
D gene: -
CDR3 DNA: TGTGCCTGGAGTGTGAGGCAGGGAGGGGGCTACACCTTC
CDR3 protein: CAWSVRQGGGYTF

V gene: TRBV30
J gene: TRBJ2-3
clone size: -
D gene: TRBD2
CDR3 DNA: TGTGCCTGGACTGGTCTAGCGGGCCGCACAGATACGCAGTATTTT
CDR3 protein: CAWTGLAGRTDTQYF

V gene: TRBV7-2
J gene: TRBJ1-2
clone size: -
D gene: TRBD1
CDR3 DNA: TGTGCCAGCAGCTTAGGGACAGGGTTGGGCTACACCTTC
CDR3 protein: CASSLGTGLGYTF

V gene: TRBV5-1
J gene: TRBJ1-1
clone size: -
D gene: -
CDR3 DNA: TGCGCCAGCAGCCTGTCGGACACCCGCCTGGGCACTGAAGCTTTCTTT
CDR3 protein: CASSLSDTRLGTEAFF

V gene: TRBV5-1
J gene: TRBJ2-3
clone size: -
D gene: -
CDR3 DNA: TGCGCCAGCAGGTCTGGCGGGGGCACAGATACGCAGTATTTT
CDR3 protein: CASRSGGGTDTQYF

V gene: TRBV11-2
J gene: TRBJ2-1
clone size: -
D gene: -
CDR3 DNA: TGTGCCAGCAGCTTATACGGGAACGATGAGCAGTTCTTC
CDR3 protein: CASSLYGNDEQFF

V gene: TRBV30
J gene: TRBJ2-5
clone size: -
D gene: -
CDR3 DNA: TGTGCCTGGAGTGGTAGCGGAGAAGAGACCCAGTACTTC
CDR3 protein: CAWSGSGEETQYF

V gene: TRBV27
J gene: TRBJ1-2
clone size: few
D gene: -
CDR3 DNA: TGTGCCAGCAGTTTTGCGGGGGAGGGTGGGAACTATGGCTACACCTTC
CDR3 protein: CASSFAGEGGNYGYTF

V gene: TRBV6-5
J gene: TRBJ1-2
clone size: -
D gene: TRBD1
CDR3 DNA: TGTGCCAGCAGTTACTCAGCAGGGGGGAACTATGGCTACACCTTC
CDR3 protein: CASSYSAGGNYGYTF

V gene: TRBV10-1
J gene: TRBJ2-5
clone size: -
D gene: -
CDR3 DNA: TGCGCCAGCAGTGGGGGGGGGCGAGAGACCCAGTACTTC
CDR3 protein: CASSGGGRETQYF

V gene: TRBV4-2
J gene: TRBJ2-2
clone size: -
D gene: -
CDR3 DNA: TGTGCCAGCAGCCCACCGGTGGACACCGGGGAGCTGTTTTTT
CDR3 protein: CASSPPVDTGELFF

V gene: TRBV2
J gene: TRBJ2-1
clone size: -
D gene: TRBD2
CDR3 DNA: TGTGCCAGCCTCCGCGGGAGCTCCTACAATGAGCAGTTCTTC
CDR3 protein: CASLRGSSYNEQFF

V gene: TRBV6-6
J gene: TRBJ2-3
clone size: few
D gene: -
CDR3 DNA: TGTGCCAGCAGCCCATATCAGAGCACAGATACGCAGTATTTT
CDR3 protein: CASSPYQSTDTQYF

V gene: TRBV7-3
J gene: TRBJ2-1
clone size: -
D gene: -
CDR3 DNA: TGTGCCAGCAGCTTACTCCAGGGAAGCTCCTACAATGAGCAGTTCTTC
CDR3 protein: CASSLLQGSSYNEQFF

V gene: TRBV29-1
J gene: TRBJ2-7
clone size: -
D gene: TRBD1
CDR3 DNA: TGCAGCGCTGGAGGGGGGACAGGGGCGATTCAGTACTTC
CDR3 protein: CSAGGGTGAIQYF

V gene: TRBV2
J gene: TRBJ2-4
clone size: -
D gene: TRBD2
CDR3 DNA: TGTGCCAGCAGTAGCGGGGAGTACAAAAACATTCAGTACTTC
CDR3 protein: CASSSGEYKNIQYF

V gene: TRBV4-3
J gene: TRBJ2-7
clone size: few
D gene: -
CDR3 DNA: TGCGCCAGCAGCCAAGATTGGCAGACCTACGAGCAGTACTTC
CDR3 protein: CASSQDWQTYEQYF

V gene: TRBV14
J gene: TRBJ2-7
clone size: -
D gene: TRBD1
CDR3 DNA: TGTGCCAGCAGCCGGCAGGGGGTCTCCTACGAGCAGTACTTC
CDR3 protein: CASSRQGVSYEQYF

V gene: TRBV7-9
J gene: TRBJ2-2
clone size: -
D gene: TRBD1
CDR3 DNA: TGTGCCAGCAGCTTAGCGCAGACAGGGTCGCACACCGGGGAGCTGTTTTTT
CDR3 protein: CASSLAQTGSHTGELFF

V gene: TRBV18
J gene: TRBJ2-7
clone size: -
D gene: TRBD2
CDR3 DNA: TGTGCCAGCTCACCAACCCGGACTAGCGTCGAGCAGTACTTC
CDR3 protein: CASSPTRTSVEQYF